The 10 T cell receptor beta chains listed next were all sequenced from one sample in a study of blood T cells in healthy people across ages. Using a J-beta primer mix together with a sample-barcoded 5' primer, a second PCR was run for about 7 to 12 cycles. TCRdb re-called the 5' RACE reads through MiXCR, storing one row per CDR3 protein. Of 1.5 million to 2 million distinct CDR3 sequences in the sample, roughly 49% were seen once. Sequenced sample: blood. The source of these receptors is a middle-aged woman in good health.

The chain uses TRBV5-1 and TRBJ1-2; the match to TRBD1 covers 8 bases. The CDR3 is 14 amino acids. V was pared by 4 bases and J by 4 bases, with 6 bases of the junction left unmatched. Germline CDR1 reads SGHRS; CDR2 reads YFSETQ. In DNA form, the CDR3 reads TGCGCCAGCAGCAACCCCGACAGGGGCTATGGCTACACCTTC. Translating it yields CASSNPDRGYGYTF.

As DNA, the CDR3 is TGTGCCAGCAGCGTAGTTCTAAGCCCTCCGAGCTCTGGGGCCAACGTCCTGACTTTC. Encoded protein: CASSVVLSPPSSGANVLTF. This chain connects TRBV9 to TRBJ2-6; no reliable D call. Germline-derived CDR1 and CDR2 are SGDLS and YYNGEE. The CDR3 loop spans 19 amino acids. V was clipped by 0 bases and J by 0 bases, with 16 bases between them. Together with reference TRBV9 and TRBJ2-6, the CDR3 gives the full variable domain: DSGVTQTPKHLITATGQRVTLRCSPRSGDLSVYWYQQSLDQGLQFLIQYYNGEERAKGNILERFSAQQFPDLHSELNLSSLELGDSALYFCASSVVLSPPSSGANVLTFGAGSRLTVL.

V gene TRBV7-9 combines with J gene TRBJ2-7; D is undetermined. The germline CDR1 and CDR2 sequences are SEHNR and FQNEAQ (reference sequence). The CDR3 is made up of 11 amino acids. V was pared by 5 bases and J by 6 bases, with 8 bases between. This CDR3 is CASSPNFEQYF. CDR3 nucleotide sequence: TGTGCCAGCAGCCCCAACTTCGAGCAGTACTTC.

This chain links TRBV20-1 with TRBJ2-4, with 7 bases fitting TRBD2. From germline, CDR1 is DFQATT and CDR2 SNEGSKA (reference sequence). V gave up 5 bases and J gave up 0 bases; unmatched junction bases: 13. The CDR3 is 17 amino acids. The CDR3: CSAGGGLVSLAKNIQYF. The CDR3 coding sequence is TGCAGTGCTGGCGGGGGATTAGTTAGCCTAGCCAAAAACATTCAGTACTTC.

CDR3 in DNA: TGTGCCAGCGGCTTGCGGGGAGGGACAGTAAACGTCCTGACTTTC. Translation: CASGLRGGTVNVLTF. The chain links TRBV12-3 or TRBV12-4 to TRBJ2-6; the D gene could be TRBD1 or TRBD2 (7 bases each). The CDR3 is made up of 15 amino acids. V was shortened by 8 bases and J by 10 bases, with 21 bases between the two germline ends.

V gene TRBV6-5 combines with J gene TRBJ2-1; 7 bases map to TRBD1. The CDR3 extends over 14 amino acids. After removal of 6 bases from V and 12 bases from J, the junction contained 14 bases not matched to a gene. The germline CDR1 and CDR2 sequences are MNHEY and SVGAGI. CDR3 coding DNA: TGTGCCAGCAGGAACAGGGGATCCTCCGCAGGGCAGTTCTTC. Encoded protein: CASRNRGSSAGQFF.

This clonotype showed up just a few times. The V gene is TRBV27, the J gene TRBJ2-7; 7 nucleotides line up with TRBD1. V shed 5 bases, J shed 6 bases, and the junction held 13 bases outside the gene matches. Per the germline V gene, CDR1 is MNHEY and CDR2 is SMNVEV (reference sequence). The CDR3 loop spans 15 amino acids. The CDR3 loop reads CASSREGTARGEQYF. The CDR3, as DNA: TGTGCCAGCAGTCGCGAAGGGACAGCTAGAGGCGAGCAGTACTTC.

This clonotype was seen a few times. This chain links TRBV5-1 with TRBJ2-4; D tentatively fits TRBD1 or TRBD2 (5 bases each). This CDR3 has 16 amino acids. The V end lost 4 bases, the J end lost 8 bases, and 22 bases lay between the germline ends. From germline, CDR1 is SGHRS and CDR2 YFSETQ. The CDR3 DNA reads TGCGCCAGCAGCCCAACCCCCAGGGAGATTGCGGACATTCAGTACTTC. Residues: CASSPTPREIADIQYF.

This chain connects TRBV2 to TRBJ2-3; 9 positions agree with TRBD2. The germline V gene has CDR1 SNHLY and CDR2 FYNNEI. V lost 6 bases and J lost 0; bases outside the gene matches: 19. The CDR3 runs 20 residues. CDR3 region: CASSKSRARGGLNSTDTQYF. The CDR3 coding sequence is TGTGCCAGCAGCAAAAGCCGTGCGCGGGGGGGACTAAATAGCACAGATACGCAGTATTTT.

CDR3 in amino acids: CASSPAEDYTF. CDR3 DNA sequence: TGTGCCAGCTCACCAGCCGAGGACTACACCTTC. The rearrangement links TRBV18 to TRBJ1-2; D is unclear. V was clipped by 2 bases and J by 10 bases, with 8 bases between them. Germline-derived CDR1 and CDR2 are KGHSH and LQKENI. This CDR3 is 11 amino acids long.